This T cell receptor (beta chain) appears in the sequencing data of a study of blood T cell repertoires in COVID-19. The overall study: T cells, B-cell-depleted T cells, or PBMCs provided the cDNA or gDNA that served as material.

The CDR3 runs 14 residues. With 2 bases removed from V and 4 bases from J, the gap between germline ends came to 9 bases. CDR1 and CDR2 from the germline V gene are KGHSH and LQKENI. As originally analysed: Amplification from reference gene primers served as the basis for estimated nucleated cell counts. Repertoires were generated with immunoSEQ multiplex PCR, while TCRdb's copy carries only in-frame clones and drops some. The V and J calls and the clone size are those of that table, but D and trimming were determined from the DNA. Of roughly 190,000 clones in the sample, approximately 84% were seen once.

What was sequenced was peripheral blood. V and J are TRBV18 and TRBJ1-3; D is unresolved. The origin of this receptor is a woman in her 70s with active or convalescent COVID-19. The CDR3 loop reads CASSPNPAGNTIYF. The CDR3 DNA follows: TGTGCCAGCTCACCAAATCCCGCGGGAAACACCATATATTTT.